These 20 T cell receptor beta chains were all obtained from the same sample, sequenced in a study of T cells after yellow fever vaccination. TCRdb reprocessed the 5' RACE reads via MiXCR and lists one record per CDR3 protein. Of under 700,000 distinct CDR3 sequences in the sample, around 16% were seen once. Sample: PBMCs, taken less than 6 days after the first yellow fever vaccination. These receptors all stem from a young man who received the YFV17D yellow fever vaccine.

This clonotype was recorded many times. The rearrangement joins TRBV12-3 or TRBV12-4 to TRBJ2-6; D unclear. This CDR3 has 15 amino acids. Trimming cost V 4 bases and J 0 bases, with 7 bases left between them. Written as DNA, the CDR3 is TGTGCCAGCAGTTGGGGTAGCTCTGGGGCCAACGTCCTGACTTTC. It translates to CASSWGSSGANVLTF.

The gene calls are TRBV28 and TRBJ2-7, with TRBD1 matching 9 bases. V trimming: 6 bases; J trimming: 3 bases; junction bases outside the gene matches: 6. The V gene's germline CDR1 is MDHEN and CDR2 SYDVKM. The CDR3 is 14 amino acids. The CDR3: CASSRGQGVYEQYV. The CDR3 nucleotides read TGTGCCAGCAGCCGGGGACAGGGCGTCTACGAGCAGTACGTC.

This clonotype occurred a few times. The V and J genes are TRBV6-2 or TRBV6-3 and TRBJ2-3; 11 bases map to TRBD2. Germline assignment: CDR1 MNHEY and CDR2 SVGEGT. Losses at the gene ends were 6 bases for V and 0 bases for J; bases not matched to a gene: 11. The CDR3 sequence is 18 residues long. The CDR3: CASSPQASGGTSTDTQYF. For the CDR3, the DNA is TGTGCCAGCAGCCCCCAGGCTAGCGGGGGGACGAGCACAGATACGCAGTATTTT.

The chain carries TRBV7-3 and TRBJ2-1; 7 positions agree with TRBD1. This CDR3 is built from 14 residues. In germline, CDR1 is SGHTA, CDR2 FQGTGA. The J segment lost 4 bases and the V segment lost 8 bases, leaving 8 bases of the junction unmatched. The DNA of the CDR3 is TGTGCCAGCGGTTTAGGGACAGAATACAATGAGCAGTTCTTC. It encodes CASGLGTEYNEQFF.

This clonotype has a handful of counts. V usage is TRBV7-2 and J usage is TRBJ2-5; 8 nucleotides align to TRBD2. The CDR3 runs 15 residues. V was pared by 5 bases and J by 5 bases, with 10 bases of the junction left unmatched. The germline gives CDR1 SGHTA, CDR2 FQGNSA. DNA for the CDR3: TGTGCCAGCAGCCTTGGATACGGGGGGGCGGAGACCCAGTACTTC. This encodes CASSLGYGGAETQYF.

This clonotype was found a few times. CDR3 in DNA: TGCGCCAGCAGCCAAGGGAGACAGGGGGCATCTGGGGCCAACGTCCTGACTTTC. This encodes CASSQGRQGASGANVLTF. This rearrangement joins TRBV4-1 to TRBJ2-6; 10 bases map to TRBD1. The CDR3 covers 18 residues. Germline V gene sequence: CDR1 MGHRA, CDR2 YSYEKL. After removal of 1 base from V and 1 base from J, the junction contained 4 bases not matched to a gene.

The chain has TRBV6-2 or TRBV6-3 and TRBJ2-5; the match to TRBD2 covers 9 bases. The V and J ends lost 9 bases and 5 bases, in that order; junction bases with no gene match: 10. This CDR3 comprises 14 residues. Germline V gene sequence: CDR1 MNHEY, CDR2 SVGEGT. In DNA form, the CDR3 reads TGTGCCAGTTCCCTAGCGGGGAAGGAGGAGACCCAGTACTTC. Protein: CASSLAGKEETQYF.

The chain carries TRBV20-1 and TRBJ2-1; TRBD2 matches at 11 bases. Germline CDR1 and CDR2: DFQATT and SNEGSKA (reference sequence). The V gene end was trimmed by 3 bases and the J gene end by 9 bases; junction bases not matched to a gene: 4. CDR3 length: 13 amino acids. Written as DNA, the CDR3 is TGCAGTGCTAGTCGTAGCGGGGGGGGTGAGCAGTTCTTC. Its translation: CSASRSGGGEQFF.

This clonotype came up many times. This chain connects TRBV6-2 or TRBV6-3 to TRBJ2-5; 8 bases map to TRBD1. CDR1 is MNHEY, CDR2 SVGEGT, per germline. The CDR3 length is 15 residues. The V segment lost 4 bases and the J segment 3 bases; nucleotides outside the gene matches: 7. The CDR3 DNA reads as TGTGCCAGCAGTTTTAAAAGGACAGGGAAAGAGACCCAGTACTTC. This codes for CASSFKRTGKETQYF.

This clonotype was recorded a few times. CDR3 sequence reads: CASRAQSGELFF. CDR3 DNA sequence: TGTGCCAGCAGAGCCCAATCCGGGGAGCTGTTTTTT. This chain links TRBV6-2 or TRBV6-3 with TRBJ2-2; no reliable D call. V was shortened by 6 bases and J by 6 bases, with 8 bases between the two germline ends. Per the germline V gene, CDR1 is MNHEY and CDR2 is SVGEGT. The CDR3 sequence is 12 residues long.

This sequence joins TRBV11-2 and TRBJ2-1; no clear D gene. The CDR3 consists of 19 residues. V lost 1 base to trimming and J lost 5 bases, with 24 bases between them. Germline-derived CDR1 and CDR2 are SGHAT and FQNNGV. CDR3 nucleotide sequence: TGTGCCAGCAGCTTAGTAGGATGGTCAGGCAAGGCTGGAAACAATGAGCAGTTCTTC. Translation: CASSLVGWSGKAGNNEQFF.

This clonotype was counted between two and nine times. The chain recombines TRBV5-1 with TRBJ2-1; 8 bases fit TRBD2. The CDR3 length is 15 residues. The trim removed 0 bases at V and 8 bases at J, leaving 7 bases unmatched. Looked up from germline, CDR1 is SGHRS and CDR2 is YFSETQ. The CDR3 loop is CASSLDISGGDEQFF. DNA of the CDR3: TGCGCCAGCAGCTTGGATATATCGGGGGGGGATGAGCAGTTCTTC.

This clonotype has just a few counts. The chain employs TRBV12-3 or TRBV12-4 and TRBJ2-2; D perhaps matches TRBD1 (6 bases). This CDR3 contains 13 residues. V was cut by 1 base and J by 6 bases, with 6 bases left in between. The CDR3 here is CASSLGQAGELFF. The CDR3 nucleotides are TGTGCCAGCAGTTTAGGACAGGCCGGGGAGCTGTTTTTT.

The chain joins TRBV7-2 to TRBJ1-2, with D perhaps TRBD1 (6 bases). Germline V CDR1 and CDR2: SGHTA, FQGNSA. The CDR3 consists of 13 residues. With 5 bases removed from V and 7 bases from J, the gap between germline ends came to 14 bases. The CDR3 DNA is TGTGCCAGCAGCAGACAGGCCAGTGCTGGCTACACCTTC. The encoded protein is CASSRQASAGYTF.

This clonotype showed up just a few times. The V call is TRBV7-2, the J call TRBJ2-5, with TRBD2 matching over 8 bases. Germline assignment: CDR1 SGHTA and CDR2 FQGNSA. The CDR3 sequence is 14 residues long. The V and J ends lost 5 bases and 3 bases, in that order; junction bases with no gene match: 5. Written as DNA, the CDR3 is TGTGCCAGCAGCATCATAGCGGGGAAAGAGACCCAGTACTTC. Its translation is CASSIIAGKETQYF. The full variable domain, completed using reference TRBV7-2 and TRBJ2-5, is GAGVSQSPSNKVTEKGKDVELRCDPISGHTALYWYRQSLGQGLEFLIYFQGNSAPDKSGLPSDRFSAERTGGSVSTLTIQRTQQEDSAVYLCASSIIAGKETQYFGPGTRLLVL.

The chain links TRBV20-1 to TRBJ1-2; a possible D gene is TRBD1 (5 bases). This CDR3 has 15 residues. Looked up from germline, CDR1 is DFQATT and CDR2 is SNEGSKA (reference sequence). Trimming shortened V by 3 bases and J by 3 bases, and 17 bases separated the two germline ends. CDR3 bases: TGCAGTGCTAGTCGGGGGGAGGAAGCCTACTATGGCTACACCTTC. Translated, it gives CSASRGEEAYYGYTF.

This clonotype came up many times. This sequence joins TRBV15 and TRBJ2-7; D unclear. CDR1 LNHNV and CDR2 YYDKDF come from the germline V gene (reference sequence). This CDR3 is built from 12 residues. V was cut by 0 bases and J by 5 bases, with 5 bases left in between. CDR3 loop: CATSRDGNEQYV. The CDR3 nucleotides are TGTGCCACCAGCAGAGATGGGAACGAGCAGTACGTC.

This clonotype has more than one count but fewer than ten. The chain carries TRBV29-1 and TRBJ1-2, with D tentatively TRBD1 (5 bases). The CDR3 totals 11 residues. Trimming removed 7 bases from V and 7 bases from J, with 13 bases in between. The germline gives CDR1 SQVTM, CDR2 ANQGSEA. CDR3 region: CSATPGGGYTF. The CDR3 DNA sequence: TGCAGCGCCACACCCGGGGGTGGCTACACCTTC.

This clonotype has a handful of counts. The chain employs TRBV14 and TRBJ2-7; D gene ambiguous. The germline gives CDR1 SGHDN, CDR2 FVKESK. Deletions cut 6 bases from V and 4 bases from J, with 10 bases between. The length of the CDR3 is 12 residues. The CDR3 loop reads CASRPDGYEQYV. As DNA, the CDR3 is TGTGCCAGCAGACCGGACGGTTACGAGCAGTACGTC.

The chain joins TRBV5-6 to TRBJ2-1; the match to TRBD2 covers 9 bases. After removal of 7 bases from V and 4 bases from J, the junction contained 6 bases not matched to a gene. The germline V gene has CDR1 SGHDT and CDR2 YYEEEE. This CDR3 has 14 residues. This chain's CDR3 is CASGFSGGYNEQFF. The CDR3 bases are TGTGCCAGCGGGTTTAGCGGGGGTTACAATGAGCAGTTCTTC.